A selection of T cell receptor beta chains follows, all from one sample in a study of identifying expanded T cells in peripheral blood. Sequencing used immunoSEQ multiplex PCR; TCRdb keeps in-frame clones, though not all of them. The sample lists 70,000 to 95,000 clones, more than 70% occurring once. Material: blood. The receptors were sampled from a person between 18 and 69 years old in good health. Both conserved end residues are part of each CDR3. A D gene is named only where the DNA matches it firmly. Clone sizes are given selectively: once, few, many, or a class where the clone is expanded.

clone_size: once
j_call: TRBJ2-7
d_call: TRBD1
v_call: TRBV28
cdr3_nt: TGTGCCAGCAGTTTTCTCCCCGGACAGGGGGCCTACGAGCAGTACTTC
cdr3_aa: CASSFLPGQGAYEQYF

clone_size: NA
j_call: TRBJ1-1
d_call: NA
v_call: TRBV7-9
cdr3_nt: TGTGCCAGCAGCCGGTTAGGCGGTGCTTTCTTT
cdr3_aa: CASSRLGGAFF

clone_size: NA
j_call: TRBJ2-7
d_call: TRBD1
v_call: TRBV7-9
cdr3_nt: TGTGCCAGCAGCTTAGTAGGGGGCCGCGACGAGCAGTACTTC
cdr3_aa: CASSLVGGRDEQYF

clone_size: NA
j_call: TRBJ2-7
d_call: NA
v_call: TRBV5-8
cdr3_nt: TGTGCCAGCAGCTTGGAGGGGGGTCTACTCTACGAGCAGTACTTC
cdr3_aa: CASSLEGGLLYEQYF

clone_size: NA
j_call: TRBJ2-5
d_call: TRBD1
v_call: TRBV5-4
cdr3_nt: TGTGCCAGCAGCTTGGAGGCAGGGGGCTATGAGACCCAGTACTTC
cdr3_aa: CASSLEAGGYETQYF

clone_size: NA
j_call: TRBJ2-7
d_call: TRBD1
v_call: TRBV11-3
cdr3_nt: TGTGCCAGCAGCCCGCGGACAGGGGGCAGGGACGAGCAGTACTTC
cdr3_aa: CASSPRTGGRDEQYF

clone_size: NA
j_call: TRBJ1-1
d_call: NA
v_call: TRBV6-6
cdr3_nt: TGTGCCAGCAGTTTCCGGGCCGTGGAGGGCACTGAAGCTTTCTTT
cdr3_aa: CASSFRAVEGTEAFF

clone_size: once
j_call: TRBJ2-7
d_call: NA
v_call: TRBV6-8
cdr3_nt: TGTGCCAGCAGTTACGACAGCTCCTACGAGCAGTACTTC
cdr3_aa: CASSYDSSYEQYF

clone_size: once
j_call: TRBJ1-5
d_call: NA
v_call: TRBV5-8
cdr3_nt: TGTGCCAGCTCGATGGGGGTCCTTAGCAATCAGCCCCAGCATTTT
cdr3_aa: CASSMGVLSNQPQHF

clone_size: NA
j_call: TRBJ2-2
d_call: TRBD2
v_call: TRBV28
cdr3_nt: TGTGCCAGCAGCGTAAGCGGGAGGGTCACCGGGGAGCTGTTTTTT
cdr3_aa: CASSVSGRVTGELFF

clone_size: NA
j_call: TRBJ1-1
d_call: NA
v_call: TRBV27
cdr3_nt: TGTGTTTCGGGGGTAAGAGACTCCAACACTGAAGCTTTCTTT
cdr3_aa: CVSGVRDSNTEAFF

clone_size: NA
j_call: TRBJ2-7
d_call: NA
v_call: TRBV12-5
cdr3_nt: TGTGCTAGTGGTTTGGTCGCAGGGACCATGTGGCGGGGTAGCTCCTACGAGCAGTACTTC
cdr3_aa: CASGLVAGTMWRGSSYEQYF

clone_size: NA
j_call: TRBJ2-1
d_call: TRBD2
v_call: TRBV10-1
cdr3_nt: TGCGCCAGCAGTGTGTCTAGCGGGAGATTGGGCGAGCAGTTCTTC
cdr3_aa: CASSVSSGRLGEQFF

clone_size: NA
j_call: TRBJ2-7
d_call: NA
v_call: TRBV10-1
cdr3_nt: TGCGCCAGCAGTGACCCGAGCTCCTACGAGCAGTACTTC
cdr3_aa: CASSDPSSYEQYF

clone_size: few
j_call: TRBJ1-5
d_call: NA
v_call: TRBV6-5
cdr3_nt: TGTGCCAGCAGCCGCGGCCCCCAGACACAGCCCCAGCATTTT
cdr3_aa: CASSRGPQTQPQHF

clone_size: NA
j_call: TRBJ2-1
d_call: TRBD1
v_call: TRBV27
cdr3_nt: TGTGCCACCAGTGACAGGGTCAATGAGCAGTTCTTC
cdr3_aa: CATSDRVNEQFF

clone_size: NA
j_call: TRBJ2-4
d_call: TRBD1
v_call: TRBV18
cdr3_nt: TGTGCCAGCTCCCCTGGGGACAGGGAAAACATTCAGTACTTC
cdr3_aa: CASSPGDRENIQYF

clone_size: once
j_call: TRBJ2-1
d_call: TRBD2
v_call: TRBV12-5
cdr3_nt: TGTGCTAGTGAGGATAGCGGGAGGCGGAATGAGCAGTTCTTC
cdr3_aa: CASEDSGRRNEQFF

clone_size: many
j_call: TRBJ2-7
d_call: TRBD1
v_call: TRBV6-5
cdr3_nt: TGTGCCAGCAGTTACTCGACGCCCGACAGGGCCCACGAGCAGTACTTC
cdr3_aa: CASSYSTPDRAHEQYF

clone_size: NA
j_call: TRBJ1-1
d_call: TRBD1
v_call: TRBV6-5
cdr3_nt: TGTGCCAGCAGAGGACAGGGCTTTCGAACTGAAGCTTTCTTT
cdr3_aa: CASRGQGFRTEAFF

clone_size: NA
j_call: TRBJ2-7
d_call: TRBD1
v_call: TRBV5-8
cdr3_nt: TGTGCCAGCAGCTTGGCCGGGACAGGGGGGTCCGAGCAGTACTTC
cdr3_aa: CASSLAGTGGSEQYF

clone_size: NA
j_call: TRBJ2-7
d_call: NA
v_call: TRBV6-6
cdr3_nt: TGTGCCAGCAGTTCCAGGGTCGAGCAGTACTTC
cdr3_aa: CASSSRVEQYF

clone_size: NA
j_call: TRBJ2-1
d_call: NA
v_call: TRBV27
cdr3_nt: TGTGCCAGCAGCGCCGTGACTTCCAATGAGCAGTTCTTC
cdr3_aa: CASSAVTSNEQFF

clone_size: NA
j_call: TRBJ1-1
d_call: NA
v_call: TRBV19
cdr3_nt: TGTGCCAGTAGTATCCGGGGGAACACTGAAGCTTTCTTT
cdr3_aa: CASSIRGNTEAFF

clone_size: NA
j_call: TRBJ1-1
d_call: TRBD1
v_call: TRBV14
cdr3_nt: TGTGCCAGCATGGGACAGATTAACACTGAAGCTTTCTTT
cdr3_aa: CASMGQINTEAFF

clone_size: NA
j_call: TRBJ2-5
d_call: TRBD1
v_call: TRBV15
cdr3_nt: TGTGCCACCAGTAGAAGACGGGGACAGGGGGTCGGGACCCAGTACTTC
cdr3_aa: CATSRRRGQGVGTQYF

clone_size: NA
j_call: TRBJ2-7
d_call: TRBD1
v_call: TRBV23-1
cdr3_nt: TGCGCCAGCAGTCTGACGACAGGGTGGGGCTCCTACGAGCAGTACTTC
cdr3_aa: CASSLTTGWGSYEQYF

clone_size: NA
j_call: TRBJ1-4
d_call: NA
v_call: TRBV28
cdr3_nt: TGTGCCAGCAGTTTATCAGGATCGGCTAATGAAAAACTGTTTTTT
cdr3_aa: CASSLSGSANEKLFF

clone_size: NA
j_call: TRBJ2-4
d_call: NA
v_call: TRBV7-3
cdr3_nt: TGTGCCAGCAGCTTAACGGGGACCGTGGGAAACATTCAGTACTTC
cdr3_aa: CASSLTGTVGNIQYF

clone_size: NA
j_call: TRBJ1-2
d_call: TRBD1
v_call: TRBV28
cdr3_nt: TGTGCCAGCAGTTTATGGGGACAGGGAGGAAACTATGGCTACACCTTC
cdr3_aa: CASSLWGQGGNYGYTF

clone_size: NA
j_call: TRBJ2-1
d_call: NA
v_call: TRBV6-4
cdr3_nt: TGTGCCAGCAGTGAAGGGGCTAACAATGAGCAGTTCTTC
cdr3_aa: CASSEGANNEQFF

clone_size: NA
j_call: TRBJ2-5
d_call: NA
v_call: TRBV19
cdr3_nt: TGTGCCAGTAGAGACCGGGACTTCCAAGAGACCCAGTACTTC
cdr3_aa: CASRDRDFQETQYF

clone_size: NA
j_call: TRBJ2-1
d_call: TRBD1
v_call: TRBV6-1
cdr3_nt: TGTGCCAGCAGTTTAACCGGGACAGGGTCCAATGAGCAGTTCTTC
cdr3_aa: CASSLTGTGSNEQFF

clone_size: NA
j_call: TRBJ2-2
d_call: NA
v_call: TRBV7-9
cdr3_nt: TGTGCCAGCAGCTTGACAACGAACACCGGGGAGCTGTTTTTT
cdr3_aa: CASSLTTNTGELFF

clone_size: NA
j_call: TRBJ1-2
d_call: NA
v_call: TRBV15
cdr3_nt: TGTGCCACCAGCAGAGTGGGCAGAAGGACTAACTATGGCTACACCTTC
cdr3_aa: CATSRVGRRTNYGYTF

clone_size: NA
j_call: TRBJ2-2
d_call: TRBD1
v_call: TRBV7-8
cdr3_nt: TGTGCCAGCAGCCCGCAGGGACAGAACGGGGAGCTGTTTTTT
cdr3_aa: CASSPQGQNGELFF

clone_size: NA
j_call: TRBJ2-1
d_call: TRBD1
v_call: TRBV15
cdr3_nt: TGTGCCACCAGCGGTCGACAGGGCTCCTACAATGAGCAGTTCTTC
cdr3_aa: CATSGRQGSYNEQFF

clone_size: NA
j_call: TRBJ2-2
d_call: NA
v_call: TRBV5-1
cdr3_nt: TGCGCCAGCAGCTTGCGCAACGGGAGAAACACCGGGGAGCTGTTTTTT
cdr3_aa: CASSLRNGRNTGELFF

clone_size: NA
j_call: TRBJ2-2
d_call: NA
v_call: TRBV11-2
cdr3_nt: TGTGCCAGTTCGTGGGAGCTTTTCGGGGAGCTGTTTTTT
cdr3_aa: CASSWELFGELFF

clone_size: NA
j_call: TRBJ2-1
d_call: NA
v_call: TRBV7-8
cdr3_nt: TGTGCCAGCAGCCCCGACTCAGGAACCTACAATGAGCAGTTCTTC
cdr3_aa: CASSPDSGTYNEQFF

clone_size: NA
j_call: TRBJ2-2
d_call: TRBD2
v_call: TRBV2
cdr3_nt: TGTGCCAGCAGTGGGACTAGCGGGGCGAACACCGGGGAGCTGTTTTTT
cdr3_aa: CASSGTSGANTGELFF

clone_size: NA
j_call: TRBJ2-5
d_call: TRBD2
v_call: TRBV29-1
cdr3_nt: TGCAGCGTAGTTAGCGGGGGGCCAGAGACCCAGTACTTC
cdr3_aa: CSVVSGGPETQYF

clone_size: NA
j_call: TRBJ2-4
d_call: TRBD2
v_call: TRBV2
cdr3_nt: TGTGCCAGCAAGCCGGGGGGGACAAACATTCAGTACTTC
cdr3_aa: CASKPGGTNIQYF

clone_size: NA
j_call: TRBJ2-7
d_call: NA
v_call: TRBV15
cdr3_nt: TGTGCCACCAGCAGAGCTCCTCAGACGTCCTACGAGCAGTACTTC
cdr3_aa: CATSRAPQTSYEQYF

clone_size: NA
j_call: TRBJ1-5
d_call: NA
v_call: TRBV21-1
cdr3_nt: TGTGCCAGCAACAACCGACAGGGTTCTCAGCCCCAGCATTTT
cdr3_aa: CASNNRQGSQPQHF

clone_size: NA
j_call: TRBJ2-7
d_call: NA
v_call: TRBV5-1
cdr3_nt: TGCGCCAGCAGCTTGGAGTCGAGGGATCCCTACGAGCAGTACTTC
cdr3_aa: CASSLESRDPYEQYF

clone_size: NA
j_call: TRBJ1-1
d_call: TRBD1
v_call: TRBV10-3
cdr3_nt: TGTGCCATACAGGGGGCAAGGAGGAACACTGAAGCTTTCTTT
cdr3_aa: CAIQGARRNTEAFF

clone_size: NA
j_call: TRBJ1-5
d_call: TRBD1
v_call: TRBV10-3
cdr3_nt: TGTGCCACCTGGACAGGGTTTAGCAATCAGCCCCAGCATTTT
cdr3_aa: CATWTGFSNQPQHF

clone_size: NA
j_call: TRBJ2-7
d_call: NA
v_call: TRBV6-6
cdr3_nt: TGTGCCAGCAGTTACGCCGGGATAGTCAGCTACGAGCAGTACTTC
cdr3_aa: CASSYAGIVSYEQYF

clone_size: NA
j_call: TRBJ2-4
d_call: NA
v_call: TRBV30
cdr3_nt: TGTGCCTGGAGTACAGGGAAAAACATTCAGTACTTC
cdr3_aa: CAWSTGKNIQYF

clone_size: NA
j_call: TRBJ2-2
d_call: TRBD1
v_call: TRBV9
cdr3_nt: TGTGCCAGCAGCGAGAGGACAGGGTTTACCGGGGAGCTGTTTTTT
cdr3_aa: CASSERTGFTGELFF

clone_size: NA
j_call: TRBJ2-4
d_call: TRBD2
v_call: TRBV4-2
cdr3_nt: TGTGCCAGCAGCCCTCCGGGACTAGCGGGCCATTACAAAAACATTCAGTACTTC
cdr3_aa: CASSPPGLAGHYKNIQYF

clone_size: NA
j_call: TRBJ2-5
d_call: NA
v_call: TRBV11-2
cdr3_nt: TGTGCCAGCAGCCCCTTTGTTCAAGAGACCCAGTACTTC
cdr3_aa: CASSPFVQETQYF

clone_size: once
j_call: TRBJ1-5
d_call: NA
v_call: TRBV6-1
cdr3_nt: TGTGCCAGCAGTGATAACAGAAATCAGCCCCAGCATTTT
cdr3_aa: CASSDNRNQPQHF

clone_size: NA
j_call: TRBJ2-3
d_call: NA
v_call: TRBV29-1
cdr3_nt: TGCAGCGTTGGCTCAGGGGCTGTAGATACGCAGTATTTT
cdr3_aa: CSVGSGAVDTQYF